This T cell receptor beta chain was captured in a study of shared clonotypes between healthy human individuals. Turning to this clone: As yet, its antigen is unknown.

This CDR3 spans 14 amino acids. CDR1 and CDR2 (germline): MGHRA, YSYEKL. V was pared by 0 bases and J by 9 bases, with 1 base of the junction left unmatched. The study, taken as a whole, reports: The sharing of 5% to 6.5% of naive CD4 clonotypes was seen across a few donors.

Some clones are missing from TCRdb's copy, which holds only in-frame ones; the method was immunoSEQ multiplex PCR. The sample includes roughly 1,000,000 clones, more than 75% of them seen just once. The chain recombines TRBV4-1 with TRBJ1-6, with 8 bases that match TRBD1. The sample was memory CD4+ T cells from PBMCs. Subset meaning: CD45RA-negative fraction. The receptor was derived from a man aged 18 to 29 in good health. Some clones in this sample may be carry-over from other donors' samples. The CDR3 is CASSQEDRVSPLHF. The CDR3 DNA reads TGCGCCAGCAGCCAAGAGGACAGGGTTTCACCCCTCCACTTT.